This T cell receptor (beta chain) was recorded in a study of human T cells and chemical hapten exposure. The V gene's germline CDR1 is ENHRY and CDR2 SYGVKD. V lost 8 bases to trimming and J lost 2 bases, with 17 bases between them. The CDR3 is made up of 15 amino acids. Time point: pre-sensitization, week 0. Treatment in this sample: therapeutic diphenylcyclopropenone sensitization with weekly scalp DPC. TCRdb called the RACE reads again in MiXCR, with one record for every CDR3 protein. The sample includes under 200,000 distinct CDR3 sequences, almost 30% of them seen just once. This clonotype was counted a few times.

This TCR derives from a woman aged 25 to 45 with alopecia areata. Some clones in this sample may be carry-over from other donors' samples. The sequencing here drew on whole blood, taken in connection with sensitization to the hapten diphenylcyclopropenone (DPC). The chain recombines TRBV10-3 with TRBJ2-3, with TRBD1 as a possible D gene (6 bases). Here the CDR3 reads CAIARDNAYTDTQYF. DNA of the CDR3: TGTGCCATCGCCCGGGACAACGCTTACACAGATACGCAGTATTTT.